This T cell receptor beta chain was obtained from a study of early T cells in non-severe SARS-CoV-2 infection. Each cDNA molecule carried a unique molecular identifier. MiXCR, applied by TCRdb to the 5' RACE reads, yields one record per CDR3 protein. Of fewer than 95,000 distinct CDR3 sequences in the sample, around a sixth are singletons; the top ten hold approximately 5.1%. Trimming took 0 bases from V and 0 from J, leaving 9 bases between them. The CDR3 extends over 15 amino acids. Sample: whole blood, taken at baseline. This chain connects TRBV12-3 or TRBV12-4 to TRBJ2-7, with D unresolved. This TCR was recovered from an adult who was a healthcare worker with PCR-confirmed SARS-CoV-2 infection or an uninfected control (not recorded which). The CDR3 nucleotides read TGTGCCAGCAGTTTAGCGAACGGGCTCTCCTACGAGCAGTACTTC. Its protein is CASSLANGLSYEQYF.